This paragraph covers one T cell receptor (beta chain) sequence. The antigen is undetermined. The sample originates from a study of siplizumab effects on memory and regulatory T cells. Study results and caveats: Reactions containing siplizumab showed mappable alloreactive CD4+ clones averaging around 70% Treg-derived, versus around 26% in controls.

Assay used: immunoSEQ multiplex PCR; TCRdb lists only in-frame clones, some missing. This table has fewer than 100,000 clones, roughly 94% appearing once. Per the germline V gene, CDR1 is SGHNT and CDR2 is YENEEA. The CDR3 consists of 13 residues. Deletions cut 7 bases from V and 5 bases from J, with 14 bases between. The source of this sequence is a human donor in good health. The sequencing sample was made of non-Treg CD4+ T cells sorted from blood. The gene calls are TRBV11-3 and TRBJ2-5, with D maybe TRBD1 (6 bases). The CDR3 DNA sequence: TGTGCCAGCACCTTCAGGGGCGCCGAGACCCAGTACTTC. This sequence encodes CASTFRGAETQYF.